Following are 8 T cell receptor beta chains from one sample sequenced in a study of shared clonotypes between healthy human individuals. Some clones are missing from TCRdb's copy, which holds only in-frame ones; the method was immunoSEQ multiplex PCR. The data contain over 800,000 clones, over 90% of them singletons. Only CD45RO-negative cells positively selected for CCR7 counted as naive CD8 cells, so terminally differentiated effector memory CD45RA+ cells were excluded. Specimen: naive CD8+ T cells sorted from blood. All receptors come from a man aged 25 to 40 in good health.

The chain links TRBV7-3 to TRBJ2-3; 11 nucleotides match TRBD2. The CDR3 extends over 17 amino acids. Germline V gene lookup returns CDR1 SGHTA and CDR2 FQGTGA. V trimming: 5 bases; J trimming: 0 bases; junction bases outside the gene matches: 7. Here the CDR3 DNA reads TGTGCCAGCAGCCCAGGGACTAGCGGCAGTAGCACAGATACGCAGTATTTT. Its translation is CASSPGTSGSSTDTQYF.

The chain recombines TRBV9 with TRBJ2-1; TRBD2 matches 7 bases. V gave up 3 bases and J gave up 2 bases; unmatched junction bases: 5. This CDR3 comprises 15 residues. The germline gives CDR1 SGDLS, CDR2 YYNGEE. The CDR3 bases are TGTGCCAGCAGCGGAATCGGGGGGACCTACAATGAGCAGTTCTTC. Amino acids: CASSGIGGTYNEQFF.

The V and J genes are TRBV6-1 and TRBJ2-3; D ambiguous. Looked up from germline, CDR1 is MNHNS and CDR2 is SASEGT. V lost 10 bases and J lost 3, with 8 bases in between. CDR3 length: 11 residues. The CDR3 coding sequence is TGTGCCACTGTTGGGACAGATACGCAGTATTTT. Protein sequence: CATVGTDTQYF.

The chain combines TRBV5-4 with TRBJ1-2; 9 bases agree with TRBD1. Germline V gene data show CDR1 as SGHNT and CDR2 as YYREEE (reference sequence). The CDR3 length is 16 residues. J gave up 6 bases and V 0 bases, and 9 bases lay outside the gene matches. For the CDR3, the DNA is TGTGCCAGCAGCTTGGGTCCCGGGACAGGGTTGGATGGCTACACCTTC. It codes for CASSLGPGTGLDGYTF.

The chain carries TRBV29-1 and TRBJ2-7, with TRBD1 matching 10 bases. CDR1 and CDR2 (germline): SQVTM, ANQGSEA. V trimming: 3 bases; J trimming: 3 bases; junction bases outside the gene matches: 5. This CDR3 comprises 14 residues. In nucleotides, the CDR3 is TGCAGCGTTGATACCGGGACAGGGGTCTACGAGCAGTACTTC. Translation gives CSVDTGTGVYEQYF.

The chain couples TRBV7-6 to TRBJ2-3; D is uncertain. Deletions cut 5 bases from V and 1 base from J, with 10 bases between. The CDR3 is 14 amino acids. Per germline, CDR1 SGHVS and CDR2 FNYEAQ. In DNA, the CDR3 is TGTGCCAGCAGCGATGGACCCGGCACAGATACGCAGTATTTT. Its protein product is CASSDGPGTDTQYF.

The chain has TRBV18 and TRBJ2-7; no clear D gene. V was cut by 3 bases and J by 2 bases, with 14 bases left in between. CDR1 is KGHSH, CDR2 LQKENI, per germline. The CDR3 consists of 15 residues. The CDR3 is CASSPSSDLPYEQYF. The DNA for the CDR3 is TGTGCCAGCTCACCCAGTTCCGATCTCCCCTACGAGCAGTACTTC.

V gene TRBV5-4 combines with J gene TRBJ1-2; a possible D gene is TRBD1 (6 bases). Germline assignment: CDR1 SGHNT and CDR2 YYREEE (reference sequence). Trimming removed 0 bases from V and 5 bases from J, with 11 bases in between. This CDR3 has 14 residues. CDR3 nucleotide sequence: TGTGCCAGCAGCTTGGTGCCAGGGGAATATGGCTACACCTTC. Its translation is CASSLVPGEYGYTF.